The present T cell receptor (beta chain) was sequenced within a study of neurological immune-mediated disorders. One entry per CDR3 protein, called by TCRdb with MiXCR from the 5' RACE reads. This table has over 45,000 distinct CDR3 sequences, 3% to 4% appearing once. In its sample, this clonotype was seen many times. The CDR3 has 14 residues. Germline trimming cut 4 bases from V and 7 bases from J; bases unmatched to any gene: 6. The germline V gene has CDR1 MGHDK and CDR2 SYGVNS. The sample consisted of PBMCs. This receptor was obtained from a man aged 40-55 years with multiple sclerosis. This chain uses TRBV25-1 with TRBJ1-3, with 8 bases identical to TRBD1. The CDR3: CASSATGGKNTIYF. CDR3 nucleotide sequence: TGTGCCAGCAGTGCCACAGGGGGTAAGAACACCATATATTTT.